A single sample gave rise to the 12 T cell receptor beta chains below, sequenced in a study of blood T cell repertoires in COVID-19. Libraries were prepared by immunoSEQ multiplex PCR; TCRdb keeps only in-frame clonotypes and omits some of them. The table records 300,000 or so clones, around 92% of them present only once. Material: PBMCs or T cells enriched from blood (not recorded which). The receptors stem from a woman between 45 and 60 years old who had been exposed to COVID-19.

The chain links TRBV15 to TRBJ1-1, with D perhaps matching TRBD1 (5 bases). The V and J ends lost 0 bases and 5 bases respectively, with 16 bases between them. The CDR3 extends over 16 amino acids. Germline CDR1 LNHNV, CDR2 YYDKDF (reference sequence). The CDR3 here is CATSREQGSLRTEAFF. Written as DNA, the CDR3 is TGTGCCACCAGCAGAGAGCAGGGTAGTCTGAGGACTGAAGCTTTCTTT.

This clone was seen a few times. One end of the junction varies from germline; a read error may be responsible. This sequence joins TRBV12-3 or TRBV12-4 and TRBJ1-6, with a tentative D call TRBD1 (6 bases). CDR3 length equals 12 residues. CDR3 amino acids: CASSSLGAPFHF. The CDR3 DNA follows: TGTGCCAGCAGTTCACTGGGGGCACCCTTCCACTTT.

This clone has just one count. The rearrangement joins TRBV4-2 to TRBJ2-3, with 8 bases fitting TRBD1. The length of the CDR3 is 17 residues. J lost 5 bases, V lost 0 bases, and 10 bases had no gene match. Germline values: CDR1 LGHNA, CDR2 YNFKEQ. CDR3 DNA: TGTGCCAGCAGCCAAGATCGGCAGGGGGCGTATGGAGATACGCAGTATTTT. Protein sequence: CASSQDRQGAYGDTQYF.

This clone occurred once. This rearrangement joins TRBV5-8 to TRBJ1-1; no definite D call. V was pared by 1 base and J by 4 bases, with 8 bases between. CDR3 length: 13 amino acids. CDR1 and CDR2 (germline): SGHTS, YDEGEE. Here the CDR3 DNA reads TGTGCCAGCAGCTTGTGGGCACGCACTGAAGCTTTCTTT. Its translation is CASSLWARTEAFF.

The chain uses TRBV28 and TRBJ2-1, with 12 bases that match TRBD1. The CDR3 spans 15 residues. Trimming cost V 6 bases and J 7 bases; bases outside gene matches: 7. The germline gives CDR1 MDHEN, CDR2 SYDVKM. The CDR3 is CASRAGTGGKNEQFF. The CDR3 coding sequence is TGTGCCAGCAGGGCCGGGACAGGGGGCAAGAATGAGCAGTTCTTC.

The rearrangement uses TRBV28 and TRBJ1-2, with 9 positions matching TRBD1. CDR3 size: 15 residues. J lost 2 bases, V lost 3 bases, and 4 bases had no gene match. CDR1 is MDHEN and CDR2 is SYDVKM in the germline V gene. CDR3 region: CASSFADRGNYGYTF. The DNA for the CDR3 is TGTGCCAGCAGTTTTGCAGACAGGGGGAACTATGGCTACACCTTC.

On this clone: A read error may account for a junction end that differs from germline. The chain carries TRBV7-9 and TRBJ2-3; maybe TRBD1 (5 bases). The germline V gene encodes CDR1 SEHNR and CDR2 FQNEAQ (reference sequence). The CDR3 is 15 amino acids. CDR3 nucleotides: TGTGCCAGCAGCTTAGCGCACCAGGGCACGGATACGCAGTATTTT. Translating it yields CASSLAHQGTDTQYF.

The CDR3 protein is CASSYNGEGGYTF. For the CDR3, the DNA is TGTGCCAGCAGTTACAATGGGGAGGGAGGCTACACCTTC. This chain joins TRBV6-5 and TRBJ1-2, with unresolved D. The germline CDR1 and CDR2 sequences are MNHEY and SVGAGI. The CDR3 spans 13 residues. V was clipped by 2 bases and J by 8 bases, with 12 bases between them.

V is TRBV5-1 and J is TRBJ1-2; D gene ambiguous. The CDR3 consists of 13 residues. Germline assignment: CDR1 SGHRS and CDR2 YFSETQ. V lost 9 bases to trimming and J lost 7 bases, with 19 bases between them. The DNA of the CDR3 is TGCGCCACCATCTCCCCCGAGGGAACTGGCTACACCTTC. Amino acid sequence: CATISPEGTGYTF.

CDR3 sequence reads: CATSRSPGQATYEQYF. DNA of the CDR3: TGTGCCACCAGCAGATCTCCGGGACAAGCTACCTACGAGCAGTACTTC. This sequence joins TRBV15 and TRBJ2-7; weak D call: TRBD1 (6 bases). V shed 2 bases and J shed 2 bases, with 16 bases lying between them. The CDR3 extends over 16 amino acids. Germline lookup yields CDR1 LNHNV and CDR2 YYDKDF (reference sequence).

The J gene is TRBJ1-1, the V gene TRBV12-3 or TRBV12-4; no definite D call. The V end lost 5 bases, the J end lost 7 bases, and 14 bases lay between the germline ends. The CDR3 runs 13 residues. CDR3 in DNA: TGTGCCAGCAGTCCCGAACAGAAGAATGAAGCTTTCTTT. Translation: CASSPEQKNEAFF.

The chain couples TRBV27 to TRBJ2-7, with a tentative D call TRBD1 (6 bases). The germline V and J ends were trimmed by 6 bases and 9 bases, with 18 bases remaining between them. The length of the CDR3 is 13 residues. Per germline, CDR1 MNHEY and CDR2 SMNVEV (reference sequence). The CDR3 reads CASSDRLLSGQYF. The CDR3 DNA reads TGTGCCAGCAGCGACAGGCTTCTCAGCGGGCAGTACTTC.